This entry concerns a single TCR beta chain. The data stem from a study of blood T cell repertoires in COVID-19. Study summary: Samples of COVID-19 (acute and convalescent) were obtained from the United States, Italy and Spain. T cells, B-cell-depleted T cells, or PBMCs supplied cDNA or gDNA.

The CDR3 runs to 15 residues. V was pared by 0 bases and J by 2 bases, with 9 bases between. Germline V lookup: CDR1 SGHNT, CDR2 YYREEE (reference sequence). In the original workflow: Researchers report that nucleated cell counts were estimated from reference gene primer amplification. Sequencing used immunoSEQ multiplex PCR; TCRdb keeps in-frame clones, though not all of them. The V and J calls and clone size were taken over from that table, and D and trimming were inferred from the DNA. This table has about 220,000 clones, 70% to 85% appearing once. V usage is TRBV5-4 and J usage is TRBJ2-1; no firm D call. Sequencing was carried out using peripheral blood. The TCR sequence derives from a man aged 50-60 years with active or convalescent COVID-19. CDR3 bases: TGTGCCAGCAGCTTGGCCAGCGCGGCCTACAATGAGCAGTTCTTC. This sequence encodes CASSLASAAYNEQFF.